This record concerns one T cell receptor beta chain sequence. The sample belongs to a study of OX40 agonist ivuxolimab in advanced cancers. The germline V gene has CDR1 GTSNPN and CDR2 SVGIG (reference sequence). V was pared by 0 bases and J by 7 bases, with 7 bases between. The CDR3 runs 13 residues. The table came from immunoSEQ multiplex PCR; TCRdb's copy has only in-frame clones and leaves some out. The repertoire consists of around 60,000 clones, with around 87% occurring once and the leading ten covering around 16%. The input for sequencing was CD4+ or CD8+ T cells sorted from blood, taken in a trial of the OX40 agonist ivuxolimab. The chain carries TRBV30 and TRBJ1-6; no firm D call. The clonotype comes from an adult with an advanced solid tumor such as melanoma, head and neck, liver or kidney cancer. CDR3 DNA sequence: TGTGCCTGGAGTGTAACGGGGAATTCACCCCTCCACTTT. It translates to CAWSVTGNSPLHF.